One sample yielded the 13 T cell receptor beta chains listed below, sequenced in a study of blood T cell repertoires in COVID-19. Assay used: immunoSEQ multiplex PCR; TCRdb lists only in-frame clones, some missing. The profile shows roughly 340,000 clones, 80% to 90% of them singletons. Material for sequencing was PBMCs or T cells enriched from blood (not recorded which). Source of these receptors: a man aged 18 to 30 who had recovered from COVID-19.

V is TRBV7-9 and J is TRBJ1-2, with 10 nucleotides matching TRBD1. From germline, CDR1 is SEHNR and CDR2 FQNEAQ (reference sequence). This CDR3 has 17 residues. V lost 5 bases and J lost 4; bases outside the gene matches: 13. Here the CDR3 reads CASSLAGTGEGIYGYTF. The CDR3 DNA reads as TGTGCCAGCAGCCTTGCCGGGACAGGGGAGGGGATCTATGGCTACACCTTC.

This clone was seen only a few times. The rearrangement uses TRBV4-2 and TRBJ2-5, with 9 bases matching TRBD2. After removal of 4 bases from V and 2 bases from J, the junction contained 17 bases not matched to a gene. This CDR3 is built from 19 residues. Germline-derived CDR1 and CDR2 are LGHNA and YNFKEQ. CDR3 protein: CASSPSLAGERGVQETQYF. DNA of the CDR3: TGTGCCAGCAGCCCTTCGTTGGCGGGGGAGCGGGGGGTACAAGAGACCCAGTACTTC.

The chain carries TRBV25-1 and TRBJ2-7; 8 bases map to TRBD1. Germline values: CDR1 MGHDK, CDR2 SYGVNS. This CDR3 spans 17 amino acids. The J segment lost 2 bases and the V segment lost 4 bases, leaving 13 bases of the junction unmatched. The CDR3 bases are TGTGCCAGCAGTGGCCGAGACAGGGGATTTGGCCCCTACGAGCAGTACTTC. It translates to CASSGRDRGFGPYEQYF.

This clone came up once. The chain employs TRBV7-8 and TRBJ1-2, with D hard to call. The ends were cut back, 6 bases at V and 5 bases at J, with 13 bases in the middle. The CDR3 is 13 amino acids. Germline V lookup: CDR1 SGHVS, CDR2 FQNEAQ. The CDR3, as DNA: TGTGCCAGCAGGGAGACGAGTGGATATGGCTACACCTTC. As protein: CASRETSGYGYTF. Drawing the rest from reference TRBV7-8 and TRBJ1-2, the complete variable domain is GAGVSQSPRYKVAKRGQDVALRCDPISGHVSLFWYQQALGQGPEFLTYFQNEAQLDKSGLPSDRFFAERPEGSVSTLKIQRTQQEDSAVYLCASRETSGYGYTFGSGTRLTVV.

This sequence joins TRBV6-5 and TRBJ1-1; D ambiguous. Germline CDR1 is MNHEY and CDR2 is SVGAGI. V dropped 0 bases and J dropped 1 base, with 9 bases sitting between them. The CDR3 extends over 15 amino acids. CDR3 coding DNA: TGTGCCAGCAGTTACTCGATCGAGGGGAACACTGAAGCTTTCTTT. It is translated as CASSYSIEGNTEAFF.

The chain combines TRBV7-3 with TRBJ2-5; 8 bases map to TRBD1. This CDR3 contains 14 residues. The ends lost 5 bases at V and 1 base at J; junction bases unmatched: 3. Germline V gene sequence: CDR1 SGHTA, CDR2 FQGTGA. The CDR3 loop is CASSPGTGQETQYF. The CDR3 bases are TGTGCCAGCAGCCCAGGGACAGGCCAAGAGACCCAGTACTTC.

CDR3 protein: CARGQGQQETQYF. CDR3 nucleotides: TGTGCCAGGGGACAGGGTCAGCAAGAGACCCAGTACTTC. The chain combines TRBV2 with TRBJ2-5; TRBD1 matches 9 bases. CDR1 is SNHLY and CDR2 is FYNNEI in the germline V gene. V trimming: 9 bases; J trimming: 2 bases; junction bases outside the gene matches: 4. The CDR3 is 13 amino acids.

This rearrangement joins TRBV2 to TRBJ2-7; TRBD1 aligns across 7 bases. The length of the CDR3 is 14 residues. From germline, CDR1 is SNHLY and CDR2 FYNNEI. Trimming removed 6 bases from V and 5 bases from J; junction bases left unmatched: 10. This CDR3 reads CASSETGRVDEQYF. The CDR3 coding sequence is TGTGCCAGCAGCGAGACAGGGCGGGTCGACGAGCAGTACTTC. Combining the CDR3 with reference TRBV2 and TRBJ2-7 gives the whole variable domain EPEVTQTPSHQVTQMGQEVILRCVPISNHLYFYWYRQILGQKVEFLVSFYNNEISEKSEIFDDQFSVERPDGSNFTLKIRSTKLEDSAMYFCASSETGRVDEQYFGPGTRLTVT.

This chain links TRBV7-9 with TRBJ1-4; 8 nucleotides align to TRBD1. Germline V gives CDR1 SEHNR, CDR2 FQNEAQ (reference sequence). The CDR3 runs 16 residues. V trimming: 5 bases; J trimming: 3 bases; junction bases outside the gene matches: 8. CDR3 sequence: CASSPSRGQSNEKLFF. The CDR3 region has the DNA TGTGCCAGCAGCCCCTCCAGGGGGCAGTCTAATGAAAAACTGTTTTTT.

This chain uses TRBV3-1 (or the pseudogene TRBV3-2) with TRBJ1-2; 9 bases are shared with TRBD1. Germline trimming cut 4 bases from V and 9 bases from J; bases unmatched to any gene: 6. The CDR3 extends over 13 amino acids. Looked up from germline, CDR1 is LGHDT and CDR2 is YNNKEL (reference sequence). For the CDR3, the DNA is TGTGCCAGCAGCCCCGGACAGGGGTTTCGCTACACCTTC. Amino acids: CASSPGQGFRYTF.

The V gene is TRBV24-1, the J gene TRBJ1-5, with a possible D match to TRBD1 (5 bases). The V gene lost 4 bases and the J gene lost 4 bases, with 10 bases spanning the gap. The CDR3 is 14 residues long. Per the germline V gene, CDR1 is KGHDR and CDR2 is SFDVKD. The CDR3 reads CATSDDSFNQPQHF. Written as DNA, the CDR3 is TGTGCCACCAGTGACGACAGCTTTAATCAGCCCCAGCATTTT.

The rearrangement uses TRBV30 and TRBJ1-1, with TRBD1 identical over 7 bases. The CDR3 has 11 residues. Germline assignment: CDR1 GTSNPN and CDR2 SVGIG (reference sequence). Trimming removed 4 bases from V and 10 bases from J; junction bases left unmatched: 6. The CDR3 reads CAWTRQGRAFF. The CDR3, as DNA: TGTGCCTGGACTAGACAGGGTAGAGCTTTCTTT.

The J gene is TRBJ1-1, the V gene TRBV27, with 7 bases that match TRBD1. Germline-derived CDR1 and CDR2 are MNHEY and SMNVEV (reference sequence). CDR3 length: 13 amino acids. Losses at the gene ends were 5 bases for V and 5 bases for J; bases not matched to a gene: 5. CDR3 protein: CASSIDRVTEAFF. The CDR3 coding sequence is TGTGCCAGCAGTATCGACAGGGTGACTGAAGCTTTCTTT.